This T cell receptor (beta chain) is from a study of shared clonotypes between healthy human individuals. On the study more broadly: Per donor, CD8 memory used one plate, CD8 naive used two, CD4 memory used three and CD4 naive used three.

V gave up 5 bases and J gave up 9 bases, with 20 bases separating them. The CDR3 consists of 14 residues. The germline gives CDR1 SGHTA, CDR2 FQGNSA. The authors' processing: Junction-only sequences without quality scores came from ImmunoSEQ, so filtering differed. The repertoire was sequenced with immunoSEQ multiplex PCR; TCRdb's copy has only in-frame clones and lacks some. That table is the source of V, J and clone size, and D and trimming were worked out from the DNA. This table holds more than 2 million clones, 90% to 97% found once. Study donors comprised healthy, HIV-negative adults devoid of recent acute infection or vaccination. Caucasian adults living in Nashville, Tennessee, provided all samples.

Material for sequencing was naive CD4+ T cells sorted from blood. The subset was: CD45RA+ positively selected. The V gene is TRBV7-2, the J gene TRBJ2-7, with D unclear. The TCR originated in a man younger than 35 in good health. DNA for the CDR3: TGTGCCAGCAGCCAGAATTTGGTGCGAGTACCGCAGTACTTC. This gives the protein CASSQNLVRVPQYF.